The 5 T cell receptor beta chains presented below share a single source sample, sequenced in a study of glioma-infiltrating T cells after dendritic cell vaccination (dated by TCRdb to the mid-2010s). Libraries were built with the immunoSEQ multiplex PCR assay. Held by TCRdb, this immuneACCESS table contains in-frame sequences only and omits some clones. Under half of the omission traces to an unresolved V gene where checked; the cause of the rest is unknown. The sample table holds 45,000 to 50,000 clones, of which 85% were seen once. In total, the top ten clones hold 11% of the sample. Material: blood, obtained before dendritic cell vaccination. The origin of the receptors is a human donor with glioblastoma.

The chain carries TRBV4-3 and TRBJ1-1; D may be TRBD1 (6 bases). This CDR3 is 13 amino acids long. Deletions cut 5 bases from V and 7 bases from J, with 14 bases between. The germline V gene has CDR1 LGHNA and CDR2 YSLEER. CDR3 sequence (DNA): TGCGCCAGCAGCGGCCAGGGGTTCGGTGAAGCTTTCTTT. It encodes CASSGQGFGEAFF.

The chain joins TRBV10-1 to TRBJ2-2, with D perhaps TRBD2 (5 bases). Trimming took 0 bases from V and 5 from J, leaving 7 bases between them. This CDR3 has 14 residues. Germline V CDR1 and CDR2: WNHNN, SYGVQD (reference sequence). The CDR3 DNA is TGCGCCAGCAGTGAGTCGATAGCGACCGGGGAGCTGTTTTTT. Amino acids: CASSESIATGELFF.

V is TRBV7-2 and J is TRBJ2-7, with TRBD1 identical over 9 bases. This CDR3 has 15 amino acids. Germline values: CDR1 SGHTA, CDR2 FQGNSA. V lost 4 bases, J lost 8 bases, and 12 bases stayed unmatched. The CDR3: CASSSRRTGATKQYF. CDR3 sequence (DNA): TGTGCCAGCAGCTCGAGACGGACAGGGGCGACGAAGCAGTACTTC.

The chain carries TRBV19 and TRBJ1-2, with no clear D. The ends were cut back, 3 bases at V and 8 bases at J, with 16 bases in the middle. The germline CDR1 and CDR2 sequences are LNHDA and SQIVND (reference sequence). The CDR3 has 14 amino acids. The CDR3 nucleotides are TGTGCCAGTAGTATCAACGGGAAGAGCGAGGGCTACACCTTC. It encodes CASSINGKSEGYTF.

Judged by abundance, this clone is medium-sized. The genes are TRBV2 and TRBJ2-2, with D tentatively TRBD1 (6 bases). V was pared by 5 bases and J by 3 bases, with 7 bases between. CDR3 length: 13 residues. Germline loops: CDR1 SNHLY, CDR2 FYNNEI. This CDR3 reads CASSYRDTGELFF. The CDR3 DNA reads TGTGCCAGCAGTTACAGGGACACCGGGGAGCTGTTTTTT.